The TCR beta chain described here comes from a study of blood T cell repertoires in COVID-19. Study summary: Specimens from acute and convalescent COVID-19 originated in the United States, Italy and Spain. T cells, B-cell-depleted T cells, or PBMCs provided the cDNA or gDNA that served as material.

The authors' processing: Researchers report that nucleated cell counts were estimated from reference gene primer amplification. This table comes from immunoSEQ multiplex PCR, and its TCRdb copy is limited to in-frame clones, with some not included. V and J calls and clone size are given by that table; D and trimming were obtained from the DNA. The sample carries just under 150,000 clones, more than 75% recorded once. The CDR3 spans 14 residues. V shed 5 bases and J shed 3 bases, with 11 bases lying between them. Germline-derived CDR1 and CDR2 are LNHDA and SQIVND (reference sequence). The sequence was obtained from a human donor with acute or convalescent COVID-19. The donor label of this sample is uncertain. V gene TRBV19 combines with J gene TRBJ2-4; a possible D gene is TRBD1 (5 bases). Sequencing used peripheral blood. The CDR3 reads CASSYLDSKNIQYF. CDR3 bases: TGTGCCAGTAGTTACCTTGACAGCAAAAACATTCAGTACTTC.